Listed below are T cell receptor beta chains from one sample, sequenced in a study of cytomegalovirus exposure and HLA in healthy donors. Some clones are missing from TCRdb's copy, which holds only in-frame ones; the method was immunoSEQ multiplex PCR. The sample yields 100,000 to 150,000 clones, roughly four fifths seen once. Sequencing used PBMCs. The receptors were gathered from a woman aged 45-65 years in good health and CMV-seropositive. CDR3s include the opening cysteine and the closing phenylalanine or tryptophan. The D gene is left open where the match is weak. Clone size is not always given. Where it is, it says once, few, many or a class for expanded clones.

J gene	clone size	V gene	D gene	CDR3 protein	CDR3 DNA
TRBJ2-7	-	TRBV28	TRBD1	CASRDQPGQGSHEQYF	TGTGCCAGCAGAGACCAACCGGGACAGGGAAGCCACGAGCAGTACTTC
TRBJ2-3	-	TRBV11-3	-	CASSRGLLTDTQYF	TGTGCCAGCAGCCGAGGACTGCTCACAGATACGCAGTATTTT
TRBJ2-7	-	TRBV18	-	CASSPVPRGSEQYF	TGTGCCAGCTCACCAGTCCCCCGAGGGAGCGAGCAGTACTTC
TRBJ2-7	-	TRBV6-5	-	CASSYGGRTYEQYF	TGTGCCAGCAGTTACGGTGGCAGAACCTACGAGCAGTACTTC
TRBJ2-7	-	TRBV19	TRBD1	CASSIDRGFYEQYF	TGTGCCAGTAGTATTGACAGGGGGTTCTACGAGCAGTACTTC
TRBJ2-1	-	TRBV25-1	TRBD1	CASSEKPGQGRNEQFF	TGTGCCAGCAGTGAGAAACCGGGACAGGGCCGCAATGAGCAGTTCTTC
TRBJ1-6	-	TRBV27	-	CASSFSDRNSPLHF	TGTGCCAGCAGTTTCTCAGACAGAAATTCACCCCTCCACTTT
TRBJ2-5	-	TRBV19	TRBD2	CASSMPWGLAGAETQYF	TGTGCCAGTAGTATGCCATGGGGACTAGCGGGAGCAGAGACCCAGTACTTC
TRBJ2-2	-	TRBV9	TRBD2	CASSSTSGGASNTGELFF	TGTGCCAGCAGCTCGACTAGCGGGGGGGCTTCGAACACCGGGGAGCTGTTTTTT
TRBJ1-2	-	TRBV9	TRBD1	CASSAGTGRTNYGYTF	TGTGCCAGCAGCGCCGGGACAGGGCGGACTAACTATGGCTACACCTTC
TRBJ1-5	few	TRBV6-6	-	CASSPSTRNQPQHF	TGTGCCAGCAGTCCTTCAACGAGGAATCAGCCCCAGCATTTT
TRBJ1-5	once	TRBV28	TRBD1	CASTNRGGNQPQHF	TGTGCCAGCACAAACAGGGGCGGAAATCAGCCCCAGCATTTT
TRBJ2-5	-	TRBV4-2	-	CASSQGVVQGRWETQYF	TGTGCCAGCAGCCAAGGGGTGGTCCAGGGCCGGTGGGAGACCCAGTACTTC
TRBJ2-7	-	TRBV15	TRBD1	CATSQGAKAHEQYF	TGTGCCACCAGCCAGGGGGCGAAGGCCCACGAGCAGTACTTC
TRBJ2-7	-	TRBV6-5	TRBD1	CASSYSGTEAYEQYF	TGTGCCAGCAGTTACTCCGGGACAGAGGCCTACGAGCAGTACTTC
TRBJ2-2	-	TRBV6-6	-	CASSYPRVGELFF	TGTGCCAGCAGTTACCCCCGGGTCGGGGAGCTGTTTTTT
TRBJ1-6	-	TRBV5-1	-	CASSLNRAPNSPLHF	TGCGCCAGCAGCTTGAACAGGGCTCCGAATTCACCCCTCCACTTT
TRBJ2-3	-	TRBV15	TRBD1	CATSTGTGGDLDTQYF	TGTGCCACCAGCACTGGGACAGGGGGAGATCTGGATACGCAGTATTTT
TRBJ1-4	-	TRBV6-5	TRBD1	CASSYGGTAGEKLFF	TGTGCCAGCAGTTACGGGGGGACAGCCGGCGAAAAACTGTTTTTT
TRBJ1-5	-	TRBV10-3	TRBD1	CAIRDEGAAQPQHF	TGTGCCATCCGGGATGAGGGGGCGGCTCAGCCCCAGCATTTT